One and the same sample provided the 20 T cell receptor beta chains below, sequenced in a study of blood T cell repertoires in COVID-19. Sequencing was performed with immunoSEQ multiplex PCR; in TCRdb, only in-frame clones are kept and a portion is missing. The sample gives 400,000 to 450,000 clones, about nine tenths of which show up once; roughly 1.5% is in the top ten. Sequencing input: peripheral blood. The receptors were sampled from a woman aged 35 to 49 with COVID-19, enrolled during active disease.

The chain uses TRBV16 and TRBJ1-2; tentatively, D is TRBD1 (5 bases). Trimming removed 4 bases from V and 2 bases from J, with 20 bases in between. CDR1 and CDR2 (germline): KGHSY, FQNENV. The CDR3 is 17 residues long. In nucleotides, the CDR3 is TGTGCCAGCAGCCCACGCCTCGGGGGAACCGTGAACTATGGCTACACCTTC. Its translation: CASSPRLGGTVNYGYTF. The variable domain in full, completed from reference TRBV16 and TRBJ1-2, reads GEEVAQTPKHLVRGEGQKAKLYCAPIKGHSYVFWYQQVLKNEFKFLISFQNENVFDETGMPKERFSAKCLPNSPCSLEIQATKLEDSAVYFCASSPRLGGTVNYGYTFGSGTRLTVV.

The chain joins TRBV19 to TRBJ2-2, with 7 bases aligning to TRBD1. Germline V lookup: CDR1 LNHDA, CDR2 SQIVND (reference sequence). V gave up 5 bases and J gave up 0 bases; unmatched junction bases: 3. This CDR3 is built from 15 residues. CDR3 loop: CASSRDRTNTGELFF. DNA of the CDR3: TGTGCCAGTAGTCGGGACAGAACGAACACCGGGGAGCTGTTTTTT. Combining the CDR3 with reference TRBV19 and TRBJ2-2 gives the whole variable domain DGGITQSPKYLFRKEGQNVTLSCEQNLNHDAMYWYRQDPGQGLRLIYYSQIVNDFQKGDIAEGYSVSREKKESFPLTVTSAQKNPTAFYLCASSRDRTNTGELFFGEGSRLTVL.

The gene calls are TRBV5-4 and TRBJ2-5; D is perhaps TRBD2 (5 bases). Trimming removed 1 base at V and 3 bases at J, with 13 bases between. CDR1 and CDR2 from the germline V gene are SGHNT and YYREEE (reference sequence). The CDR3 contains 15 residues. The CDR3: CASSLIEAGKETQYF. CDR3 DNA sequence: TGTGCCAGCAGCTTGATCGAAGCCGGGAAAGAGACCCAGTACTTC.

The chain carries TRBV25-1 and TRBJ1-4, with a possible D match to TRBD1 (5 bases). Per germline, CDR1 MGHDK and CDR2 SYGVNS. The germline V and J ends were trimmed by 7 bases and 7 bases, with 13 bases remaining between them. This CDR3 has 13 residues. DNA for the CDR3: TGTGCCAGCACAAGGCAGGGTGGTGAAAAACTGTTTTTT. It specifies CASTRQGGEKLFF.

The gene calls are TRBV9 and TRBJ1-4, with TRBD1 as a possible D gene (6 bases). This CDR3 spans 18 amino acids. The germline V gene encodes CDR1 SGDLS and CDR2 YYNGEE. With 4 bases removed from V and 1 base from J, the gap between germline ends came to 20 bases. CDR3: CASSRDTTGWGTNEKLFF. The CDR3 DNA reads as TGTGCCAGCAGCAGAGACACTACAGGGTGGGGAACTAATGAAAAACTGTTTTTT.

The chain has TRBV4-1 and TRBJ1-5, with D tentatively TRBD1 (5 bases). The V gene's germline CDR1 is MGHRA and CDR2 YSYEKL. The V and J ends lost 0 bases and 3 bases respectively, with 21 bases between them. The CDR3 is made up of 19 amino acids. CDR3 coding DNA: TGCGCCAGCAGCCAAGATGAGATAGGGGCAGGACCTTACAATCAGCCCCAGCATTTT. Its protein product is CASSQDEIGAGPYNQPQHF.

CDR3 sequence (DNA): TGTGCCAGCAGTCTGCTGGACAGGAGGAGGGCTAACTATGGCTACACCTTC. It specifies CASSLLDRRRANYGYTF. V is TRBV28 and J is TRBJ1-2; 7 bases map to TRBD1. Germline V CDR1 and CDR2: MDHEN, SYDVKM. The length of the CDR3 is 17 residues. Trimming removed 5 bases from V and 0 bases from J; junction bases left unmatched: 12.

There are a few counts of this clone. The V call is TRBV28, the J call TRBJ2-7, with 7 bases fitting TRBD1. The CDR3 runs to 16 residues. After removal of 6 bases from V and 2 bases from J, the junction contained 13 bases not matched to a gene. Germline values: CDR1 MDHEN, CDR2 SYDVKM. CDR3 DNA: TGTGCCAGCAGCCCCATCTCAAGACAGGGAGCCTACGAGCAGTACTTC. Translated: CASSPISRQGAYEQYF.

CDR3 loop: CASSTQGANSGNTIYF. As DNA, the CDR3 is TGTGCCAGCAGTACTCAGGGGGCTAATTCTGGAAACACCATATATTTT. The rearrangement links TRBV7-2 to TRBJ1-3; TRBD1 agrees at 8 bases. Germline V gives CDR1 SGHTA, CDR2 FQGNSA. There are 16 residues in the CDR3. The ends lost 6 bases at V and 1 base at J; junction bases unmatched: 8.

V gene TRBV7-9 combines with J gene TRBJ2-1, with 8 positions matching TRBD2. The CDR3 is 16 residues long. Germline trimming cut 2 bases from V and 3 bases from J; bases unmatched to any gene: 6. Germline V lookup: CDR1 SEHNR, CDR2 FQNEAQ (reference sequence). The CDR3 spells CASSLPPGTSYNEQFF. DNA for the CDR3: TGTGCCAGCAGCTTACCCCCCGGGACTAGCTACAATGAGCAGTTCTTC.

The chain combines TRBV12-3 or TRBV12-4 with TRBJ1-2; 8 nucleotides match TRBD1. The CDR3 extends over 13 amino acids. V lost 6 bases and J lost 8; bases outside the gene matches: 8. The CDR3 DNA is TGTGCCAGCAGCCGATTGACAGGGGCCGGCTACACCTTC. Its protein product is CASSRLTGAGYTF.

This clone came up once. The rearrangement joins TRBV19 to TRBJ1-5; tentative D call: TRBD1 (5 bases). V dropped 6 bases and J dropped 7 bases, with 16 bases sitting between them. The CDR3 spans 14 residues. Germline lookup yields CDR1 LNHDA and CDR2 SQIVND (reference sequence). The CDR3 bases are TGTGCCAGTAGGGGGGAGGTGAGAGGCCAGCCCCAGCATTTT. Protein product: CASRGEVRGQPQHF. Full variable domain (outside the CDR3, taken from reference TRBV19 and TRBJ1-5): DGGITQSPKYLFRKEGQNVTLSCEQNLNHDAMYWYRQDPGQGLRLIYYSQIVNDFQKGDIAEGYSVSREKKESFPLTVTSAQKNPTAFYLCASRGEVRGQPQHFGDGTRLSIL.

The DNA for the CDR3 is TGTGCCAGCAGCGCCCAGGGGGTCGACACTGAAGCTTTCTTT. This codes for CASSAQGVDTEAFF. The chain recombines TRBV7-3 with TRBJ1-1, with TRBD1 matching 7 bases. J gave up 3 bases and V 5 bases, and 6 bases lay outside the gene matches. CDR3 length: 14 amino acids. The germline CDR1 and CDR2 sequences are SGHTA and FQGTGA.

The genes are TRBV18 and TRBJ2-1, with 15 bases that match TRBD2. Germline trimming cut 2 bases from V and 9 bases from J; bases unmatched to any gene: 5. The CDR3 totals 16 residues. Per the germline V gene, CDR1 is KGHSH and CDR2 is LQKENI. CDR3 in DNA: TGTGCCAGCTCACCAGGACTAGCGGGGGGGCAGGGTGAGCAGTTCTTC. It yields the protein CASSPGLAGGQGEQFF.

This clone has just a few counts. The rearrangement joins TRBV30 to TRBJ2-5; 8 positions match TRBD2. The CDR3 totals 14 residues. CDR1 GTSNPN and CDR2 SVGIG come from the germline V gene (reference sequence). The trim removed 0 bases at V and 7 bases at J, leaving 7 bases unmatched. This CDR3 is CAWSVAGAIRTQYF. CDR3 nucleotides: TGTGCCTGGAGTGTAGCGGGGGCCATCAGGACCCAGTACTTC.

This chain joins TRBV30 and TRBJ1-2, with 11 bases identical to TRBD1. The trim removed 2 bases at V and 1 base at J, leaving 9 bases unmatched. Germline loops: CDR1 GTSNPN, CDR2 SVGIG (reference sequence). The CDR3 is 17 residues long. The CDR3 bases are TGTGCCTGGAGTAGACCCCCCGGGACAGGGGGTAACTATGGCTACACCTTC. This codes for CAWSRPPGTGGNYGYTF.

CDR3 in amino acids: CASSLRGQGNGYTF. CDR3 nucleotides: TGTGCCAGCAGCTTAAGGGGACAGGGAAATGGCTACACCTTC. The genes are TRBV7-9 and TRBJ1-2, with 9 bases matching TRBD1. The CDR3 consists of 14 residues. CDR1 is SEHNR, CDR2 FQNEAQ, per germline (reference sequence). V lost 2 bases to trimming and J lost 6 bases; unmatched junction nucleotides: 4.

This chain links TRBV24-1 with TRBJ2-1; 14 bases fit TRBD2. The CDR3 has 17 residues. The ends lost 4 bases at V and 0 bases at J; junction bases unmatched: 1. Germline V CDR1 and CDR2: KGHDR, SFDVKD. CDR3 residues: CATSEGTSGSSYNEQFF. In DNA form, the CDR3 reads TGTGCCACCAGTGAGGGGACTAGCGGGAGCTCCTACAATGAGCAGTTCTTC.

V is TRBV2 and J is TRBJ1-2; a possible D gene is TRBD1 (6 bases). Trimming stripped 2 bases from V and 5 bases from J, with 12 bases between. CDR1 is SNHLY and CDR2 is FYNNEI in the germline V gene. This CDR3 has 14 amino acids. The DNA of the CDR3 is TGTGCCAGCAGTGAACAAGGGAGGGGGTATGGCTACACCTTC. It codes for CASSEQGRGYGYTF.

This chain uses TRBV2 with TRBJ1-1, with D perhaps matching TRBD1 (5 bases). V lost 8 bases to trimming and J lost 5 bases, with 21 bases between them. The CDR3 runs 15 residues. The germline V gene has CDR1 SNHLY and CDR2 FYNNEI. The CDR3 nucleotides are TGTGCCAGCGAACTCTTCAGGGCCGACGGGACTGAAGCTTTCTTT. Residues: CASELFRADGTEAFF.